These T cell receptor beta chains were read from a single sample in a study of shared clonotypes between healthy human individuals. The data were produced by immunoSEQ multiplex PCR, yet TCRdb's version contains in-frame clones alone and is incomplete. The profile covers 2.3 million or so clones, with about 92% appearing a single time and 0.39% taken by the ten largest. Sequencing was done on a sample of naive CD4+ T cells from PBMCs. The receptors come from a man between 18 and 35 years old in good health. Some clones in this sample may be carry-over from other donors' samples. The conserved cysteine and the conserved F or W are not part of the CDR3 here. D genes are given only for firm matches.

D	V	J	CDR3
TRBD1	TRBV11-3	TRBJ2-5	ASSSRSGGRETQY
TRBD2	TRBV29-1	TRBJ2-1	SVRTSGGTSYNEQF
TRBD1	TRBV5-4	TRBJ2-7	ASSRQGATYEQY
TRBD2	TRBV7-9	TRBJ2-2	AGGLAGSGELF
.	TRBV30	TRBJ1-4	AWSVMPPVEKLF
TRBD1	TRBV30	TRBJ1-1	AWGGQGATEAF
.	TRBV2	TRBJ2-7	ASSDDRLYEQY
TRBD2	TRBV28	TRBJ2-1	ASTPISGNTYNEQF
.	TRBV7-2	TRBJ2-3	ASSPPTDTQY
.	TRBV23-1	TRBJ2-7	ASSRPKGNEQY
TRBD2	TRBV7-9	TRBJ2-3	ASSSRTSGTDTQY
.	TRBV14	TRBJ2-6	ASSQSPGANVLT
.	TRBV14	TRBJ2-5	ASSQGIPRETQY
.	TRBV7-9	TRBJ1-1	ASSSGSRGAF
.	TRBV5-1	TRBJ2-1	ASSLQPKESYNEQF
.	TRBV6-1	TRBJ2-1	ASSVLELARNEQF
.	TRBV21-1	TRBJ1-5	PRHGANSNQPQH
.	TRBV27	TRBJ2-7	ASSLNGRVPYEQY
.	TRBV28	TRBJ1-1	ASSFWQENTEAF
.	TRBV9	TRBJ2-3	ASSGGPTDTQY
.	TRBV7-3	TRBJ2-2	ASSPTSNTGELF
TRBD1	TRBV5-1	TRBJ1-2	ASSAGTEGYGYT
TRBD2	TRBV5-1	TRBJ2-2	ASSLSLAGVTDGELF
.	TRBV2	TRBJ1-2	ASSLQIYYGYT
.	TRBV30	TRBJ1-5	AWSGQNNQPQH
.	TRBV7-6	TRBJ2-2	ATQQAVGLGGELF
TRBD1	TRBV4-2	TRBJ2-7	ASSQDGTGKSYEQY
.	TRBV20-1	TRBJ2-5	SGEGRETQY
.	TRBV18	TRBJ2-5	ASSPPSGAETQY
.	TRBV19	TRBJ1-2	ASSGPGLGNYGYT
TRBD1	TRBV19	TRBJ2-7	ASSIQDRGYEQY